Following are 24 T cell receptor beta chains from one sample sequenced in a study of CD8+ T cells in alopecia areata. A sort of pooled cutaneous lymph node cells used CD4, CD8alpha, NKG2D, NKG2ACE and other stains. Extraction of RNA preceded its reverse transcription into cDNA, which served as the sequencing template. Data came from immunoSEQ multiplex PCR; TCRdb stores just in-frame clones and leaves some out. Listed for the sample are about 270,000 clones, none seen a single time. The sequencing input was CD4+ T cells sorted from a lymph node. All receptors derive from a C3H/HeJ mouse with alopecia areata. The MHC haplotype of the strain is H2-k.

To note about this clone: Mouse gene names and germline throughout. The read halts 4 residues ahead of the CDR3 end, with the missing end drawn from the germline J gene. V usage is TRBV13-2 and J usage is TRBJ2-4, with 9 positions matching TRBD2. Germline V lookup: CDR1 NNHNN, CDR2 SYGAGS (reference sequence). J gave up 3 bases and V 4 bases, and 6 bases lay outside the gene matches. This CDR3 is 15 amino acids long. The covered CDR3 bases are TGTGCCAGCGGTTCCCTGGGGGGGGGCCAAAAC. Translation gives CASGSLGGGQN. The whole CDR3 sequence reads CASGSLGGGQNTLYF.

Only a few counts were recorded for this clone. Mouse gene names and germline throughout. The observed sequence ends 4 residues before the CDR3 terminus, with the missing tail filled in from the germline J gene. J is TRBJ2-7 and V is TRBV5; 10 nucleotides match TRBD2. Unmatched junction bases numbered 2, after V lost 3 bases and J lost 0 bases. The CDR3 runs 15 residues. Germline CDR1 and CDR2: LGHNA and YNLKQL (reference sequence). The CDR3 reads CASSHRLGGSYEQYF. Partial CDR3 DNA: TGTGCCAGCAGCCACCGACTGGGGGGCTCCTAT.

Turning to this clone: The genes are named according to mouse. Read sequence stops 4 residues before the CDR3 end, and the germline J gene provides the missing end. The V and J genes are TRBV19 and TRBJ2-7, with 10 positions matching TRBD2. Germline V lookup: CDR1 FNHDT, CDR2 SITEND (reference sequence). The CDR3 length is 15 residues. The V and J ends lost 5 bases and 3 bases, in that order; junction bases with no gene match: 8. The CDR3 sequence: CASRTPGLGNYEQYF. Partial CDR3 DNA: TGTGCCAGCAGGACCCCGGGACTGGGGAACTAT. Complete variable domain (other parts from reference TRBV19 and TRBJ2-7): GGIITQTPKFLIGQEGQKLTLKCQQNFNHDTMYWYRQDSGKGLRLIYYSITENDLQKGDLSEGYDASREKKSSFSLTVTSAQKNEMAVFLCASRTPGLGNYEQYFGPGTRLTVL.

This clone was seen a few times. Gene names denote mouse genes. The read terminates 3 residues ahead of where the CDR3 ends, so the germline J gene completes it. The V and J genes are TRBV1 and TRBJ1-6; tentatively, D is TRBD1 (5 bases). TRBJ1-6 is an ORF; its function is uncertain. CDR1 and CDR2 from the germline V gene are NSQYPW and LRSPGD (reference sequence). The length of the CDR3 is 14 residues. Trimming pared 0 bases from V and 9 bases from J, leaving 9 bases between. CDR3: CTCSADRASSPLYF. Partial CDR3 DNA: TGCACCTGCAGTGCAGACAGGGCCAGTTCGCCC.

The table lists this clone with a few counts. The genes are named according to mouse. The CDR3 end falls 4 residues outside the read, so it is completed with the germline J gene. The rearrangement joins TRBV13-2 to TRBJ2-1; the match to TRBD2 covers 9 bases. The CDR3 loop spans 16 amino acids. Germline CDR1 NNHNN, CDR2 SYGAGS (reference sequence). The junction had 7 bases not matched to a gene; V was cut back by 2 bases and J by 4 bases. Incomplete CDR3 DNA: TGTGCCAGCGGTGAGCCGGGACTGGGTGTTTATGCT. Protein product: CASGEPGLGVYA. The whole CDR3 sequence is CASGEPGLGVYAEQFF.

This clone was observed a few times. Germline and genes: mouse. The observed sequence ends 4 residues before the CDR3 terminus, with the missing tail filled in from the germline J gene. The chain employs TRBV1 and TRBJ2-3, with D maybe TRBD1 (5 bases). This CDR3 has 14 amino acids. Per the germline V gene, CDR1 is NSQYPW and CDR2 is LRSPGD (reference sequence). V was trimmed by 0 bases and J by 4 bases, leaving 8 bases between them. CDR3 DNA, as far as it was read: TGCACCTGCAGTGCAGAGAGGACAACAGAA. Translated, it gives CTCSAERTTE. Given in full, the CDR3 is CTCSAERTTETLYF.

As concerns this clone: Gene labels here are mouse ones. The CDR3 end is not reached by the read, which stops 4 residues before it; the germline J gene fills it in. Other DNA sequences from this sample encode an identical CDR3 as well. This chain joins TRBV1 and TRBJ1-1, with a weak D call TRBD1 (5 bases). This CDR3 region has 14 residues. Germline CDR1 reads NSQYPW; CDR2 reads LRSPGD (reference sequence). V shed 3 bases and J shed 0 bases, with 8 bases lying between them. CDR3 region: CTCSAGQTNTEVFF. The covered CDR3 bases are TGCACCTGCAGTGCCGGACAAACAAACACA.

As regards this clone: Mouse names are used for the genes. The read falls 4 residues short of the CDR3 end, and the missing part is taken from the germline J gene. The chain recombines TRBV19 with TRBJ2-1; D is uncertain. This CDR3 has 12 residues. Germline V CDR1 and CDR2: FNHDT, SITEND (reference sequence). CDR3 bases read: TGTGCCAGCAGTATGAAAGGGGCT. Translated: CASSMKGA. The whole CDR3 sequence is CASSMKGAEQFF.

For this clone: These gene names are mouse names. The CDR3 loop is CTCSAVGTGGSNSDYTF. The sequenced CDR3 bases are TGCACCTGCAGTGCAGTGGGGACAGGGGGCTCAAACTCC. The rearrangement uses TRBV1 and TRBJ1-2; the match to TRBD1 covers 12 bases. The missing CDR3 end, 4 residues past where the read stops, is filled in from the germline J gene. This CDR3 is 17 amino acids long. Germline-derived CDR1 and CDR2 are NSQYPW and LRSPGD (reference sequence). V shed 1 base and J 0 bases; nucleotides not matched to a gene: 3.

Note on this clone: Genes and germline come from the mouse. From the germline J gene comes the end of the CDR3, since the read stops 4 residues before it. Other DNA sequences from this sample encode an identical CDR3 as well. This chain links TRBV1 with TRBJ2-2; D may correspond to TRBD1 or TRBD2 (7 bases each). This CDR3 has 15 residues. The V and J ends lost 0 bases and 4 bases respectively, with 9 bases between them. In germline, CDR1 is NSQYPW, CDR2 LRSPGD (reference sequence). CDR3 bases read: TGCACCTGCAGTGCAGACAGGGGGGGCACCGGG. Its translation: CTCSADRGGTG. The full CDR3 sequence reads CTCSADRGGTGQLYF.

This clone showed up just a few times. Gene names and germline refer to mouse. The CDR3 end lies 4 residues beyond the end of the read and is filled in from the germline J gene. This chain connects TRBV31 to TRBJ2-5, with 8 bases aligning to TRBD2. The CDR3 totals 13 residues. Germline V CDR1 and CDR2: GKSSPN, SITVG. This CDR3 is CAWRGLGEDTQYF. The CDR3 DNA, read in part, is TGTGCCTGGAGAGGACTGGGAGAAGAC.

Regarding this clone: These gene names are mouse names. The CDR3 is cut off 4 residues early in the read; its end comes from the germline J gene. Other nucleotide sequences from this sample produce the same CDR3. The chain is built from TRBV5 and TRBJ2-3; 8 bases are a match to TRBD2. CDR1 and CDR2 (germline): LGHNA, YNLKQL (reference sequence). CDR3 length: 16 residues. The junction had 2 bases not matched to a gene; V was cut back by 0 bases and J by 0 bases. The CDR3 loop is CASSQDRLGSAETLYF. CDR3 DNA, as far as it was read: TGTGCCAGCAGCCAAGATCGACTGGGGAGTGCAGAA.

This clone was counted a few times. Genes and germline are mouse. With the read ending 4 residues before the CDR3 end, the germline J gene is used to fill in that end. The J gene is TRBJ2-5, the V gene TRBV19; the match to TRBD2 covers 9 bases. Germline V CDR1 and CDR2: FNHDT, SITEND (reference sequence). This CDR3 comprises 15 residues. CDR3 region: CASSSRLGVGDTQYF. The CDR3 DNA, read in part, is TGTGCCAGCAGTTCCCGACTGGGGGTAGGAGAC. Full variable domain (missing parts from reference TRBV19 and TRBJ2-5): GGIITQTPKFLIGQEGQKLTLKCQQNFNHDTMYWYRQDSGKGLRLIYYSITENDLQKGDLSEGYDASREKKSSFSLTVTSAQKNEMAVFLCASSSRLGVGDTQYFGPGTRLLVL.

About this clone: Mouse names are used for the genes. Sequencing ends 4 residues short of the CDR3 end; the germline J gene provides the rest. The rearrangement uses TRBV5 and TRBJ1-2, with 8 bases matching TRBD1. The CDR3 length is 15 residues. The V and J ends lost 0 bases and 3 bases, in that order; junction bases with no gene match: 3. Germline lookup yields CDR1 LGHNA and CDR2 YNLKQL (reference sequence). Partial CDR3 DNA: TGTGCCAGCAGCCAAGAAGCAGGGGGCTACTCC. This translates into CASSQEAGGYS. The complete CDR3 reads CASSQEAGGYSDYTF.

This clone was recorded a few times. Genes here carry mouse names. The read gets to within 4 residues of the CDR3 end, and the germline J gene fills in the rest. The chain recombines TRBV14 with TRBJ1-1; maybe TRBD1 (5 bases). Trimming cost V 5 bases and J 0 bases, with 8 bases left between them. This CDR3 comprises 13 residues. Per germline, CDR1 SGHDT and CDR2 FRDEAV. CDR3: CASSRAPNTEVFF. The CDR3 DNA, read in part, is TGTGCCAGCAGCAGGGCCCCAAACACA.

A remark on this clone: Genes and germline are mouse. The read finishes 4 residues shy of the CDR3 end, and the germline J gene is used to complete it. The rearrangement uses TRBV1 and TRBJ2-5; TRBD1 matches 10 bases. The CDR3 covers 14 residues. Germline-derived CDR1 and CDR2 are NSQYPW and LRSPGD (reference sequence). CDR3 residues: CTCSGRQGADTQYF. CDR3 bases read: TGCACCTGCAGTGGACGACAGGGGGCTGAC.

This clone was counted between two and nine times. The gene names here belong to mouse. The read is 4 residues too short to cover the CDR3 end, so that end is filled in from the germline J gene. The chain joins TRBV5 to TRBJ1-1; D may be TRBD1 (5 bases). Trimming cost V 0 bases and J 2 bases, with 7 bases left between them. CDR1 and CDR2 (germline): LGHNA, YNLKQL (reference sequence). This CDR3 contains 14 residues. CDR3 bases read: TGTGCCAGCAGCCAAGAGGGGGTTAACACA. Amino acids: CASSQEGVNT. The full CDR3 protein is CASSQEGVNTEVFF.

Remarks on this clone: The gene symbols are mouse symbols. Coverage ceases 4 residues before the CDR3 finishes, and the germline J gene fills in the end. The chain links TRBV5 to TRBJ2-5, with D possibly TRBD2 on 6 matching bases. V shed 0 bases and J shed 1 base, with 11 bases lying between them. The CDR3 contains 16 residues. CDR1 is LGHNA and CDR2 is YNLKQL in the germline V gene (reference sequence). The CDR3 sequence is CASSQDSRGDQDTQYF. The DNA read from the CDR3 is TGTGCCAGCAGCCAAGATAGTCGGGGGGACCAAGAC.

This clone was seen only a few times. The genes are named according to mouse. The CDR3 end lies 4 residues beyond the end of the read and is filled in from the germline J gene. The gene calls are TRBV13-1 and TRBJ2-3; weak D call: TRBD2 (6 bases). CDR3 length: 14 residues. Germline CDR1 and CDR2: NSHNY and SYGAGN. V was shortened by 0 bases and J by 3 bases, with 8 bases between the two germline ends. CDR3 bases read: TGTGCCAGCAGTGATGGGGGGGAAGCAGAA. Amino acid sequence: CASSDGGEAE. The whole CDR3 reads CASSDGGEAETLYF.

The sample holds a few counts of this clone. Gene names are mouse gene names. The CDR3 end falls 4 residues outside the read, so it is completed with the germline J gene. The chain links TRBV29 to TRBJ2-2, with a possible D match to TRBD2 (6 bases). CDR3 length: 13 amino acids. The germline CDR1 and CDR2 sequences are MSHET and SYDVDS. V dropped 4 bases and J dropped 4 bases, with 7 bases sitting between them. The part of the CDR3 DNA that was read is TGTGCTAGCAGTTCTGGGGCCACCGGG. This encodes CASSSGATG. From start to end, the CDR3 is CASSSGATGQLYF. Using reference TRBV29 and TRBJ2-2 for the parts outside the CDR3, the full variable domain is DMKVTQMPRYLIKRMGENVLLECGQDMSHETMYWYRQDPGLGLQLIYISYDVDSNSEGDIPKGYRVSRKKREHFSLILDSAKTNQTSVYFCASSSGATGQLYFGEGSKLTVL.

In regard to this clone: Germline and genes here are mouse. The CDR3 goes on 4 residues after the read ends, and that part is filled in from the germline J gene. V gene TRBV13-1 combines with J gene TRBJ2-3, with 10 bases aligning to TRBD2. The CDR3 is made up of 16 amino acids. Losses at the gene ends were 4 bases for V and 0 bases for J; bases not matched to a gene: 5. The germline gives CDR1 NSHNY, CDR2 SYGAGN. The CDR3 spells CASSPTGGYSAETLYF. The covered CDR3 bases are TGTGCCAGCAGTCCGACTGGGGGGTATAGTGCAGAA.

The table lists this clone with a few counts. Gene names refer to mouse genes. The read terminates 4 residues before the CDR3 end, so the remaining end is supplied by the germline J gene. The V and J genes are TRBV1 and TRBJ2-3; D might be TRBD1 (5 bases). The length of the CDR3 is 14 residues. V gave up 0 bases and J gave up 3 bases, with 7 bases separating them. CDR1 is NSQYPW and CDR2 is LRSPGD in the germline V gene (reference sequence). The CDR3 bases that were read are TGCACCTGCAGTGCAGACAGGGAGGCAGAA. Translation gives CTCSADREAE. The entire CDR3 is CTCSADREAETLYF.

This clone occurred many times. These gene names are mouse names. Read sequence stops 4 residues before the CDR3 end, and the germline J gene provides the missing end. The genes are TRBV17 and TRBJ2-5; D may be TRBD1 (5 bases). Between the trimmed V and J ends, which lost 0 bases and 0 bases, there was a span of 7 bases. Germline V CDR1 and CDR2: MNHDT, YYDKIL. The CDR3 is made up of 15 amino acids. CDR3 protein: CASSRDRVNQDTQYF. The CDR3 DNA, read in part, is TGTGCTAGCAGTAGAGACAGGGTTAACCAAGAC. Complete variable domain (other parts from reference TRBV17 and TRBJ2-5): DTTVKQNPRYKLARVGKPVNLICSQTMNHDTMYWYQKKPNQAPKLLLFYYDKILNREADTFEKFQSSRPNNSFCSLYIGSAGLEYSAMYLCASSRDRVNQDTQYFGPGTRLLVL.

To note about this clone: Genes and germline come from the mouse. From the germline J gene comes the end of the CDR3, since the read stops 4 residues before it. V gene TRBV13-3 combines with J gene TRBJ2-3, with a possible D match to TRBD1 (5 bases). Per germline, CDR1 NNHDY and CDR2 SYVADS. V was cut by 3 bases and J by 0 bases, with 8 bases left in between. The length of the CDR3 is 14 residues. CDR3 DNA (partial): TGTGCCAGCAGTGCTGACAGAAGTGCAGAA. This translates into CASSADRSAE. The entire CDR3 protein is CASSADRSAETLYF.